A selection of T cell receptor beta chains follows, all from one sample in a study of T cells in Graves' hyperthyroidism and ophthalmopathy. MiXCR, run by TCRdb on the multiplex PCR reads, gives a single entry per CDR3 protein. The data show 640,000 or so distinct CDR3 sequences, 12% to 15% seen once. Sequenced input: blood. These TCRs come from a woman between 18 and 30 years old with Graves' ophthalmopathy. CDR3s include the opening cysteine and the closing phenylalanine or tryptophan. D genes are given only for firm matches. Size is stated for part of the rows, as once, few or many counts, or as a class when the clone is expanded.

TRBD2	TRBV9	TRBJ2-3	.	CASSRSGRADTQYF	TGTGCCAGCAGCCGTAGCGGGAGGGCAGATACGCAGTATTTT
.	TRBV3-1	TRBJ1-4	.	CASSARGEKLFF	TGTGCCAGCAGCGCCCGGGGCGAAAAACTGTTTTTT
.	TRBV20-1	TRBJ2-7	many	CSAREGGGQILAGRSYEQYF	TGCAGTGCTAGGGAGGGTGGGGGACAGATCTTAGCGGGACGAAGCTACGAGCAGTACTTC
TRBD2	TRBV11-1	TRBJ2-1	many	CASSLATSGSGNEQFF	TGTGCCAGCAGCTTGGCGACTAGCGGGAGTGGCAATGAGCAGTTCTTC
TRBD2	TRBV10-3	TRBJ2-7	.	CAAEMTSGSYEQYF	TGTGCCGCGGAGATGACTAGCGGATCCTACGAGCAGTACTTC
.	TRBV12-3/TRBV12-4	TRBJ2-3	many	CAYSRRGGGTDTQYF	TGTGCCTATTCCAGGAGGGGTGGTGGCACAGATACGCAGTATTTT
TRBD1	TRBV7-2	TRBJ1-5	many	CASKGQENQPQHF	TGTGCCAGCAAAGGACAGGAGAATCAGCCCCAGCATTTT
.	TRBV27	TRBJ2-7	many	CASKKADSSYEQYF	TGTGCCAGCAAGAAGGCAGATAGCTCCTACGAGCAGTACTTC
.	TRBV28	TRBJ2-7	.	CASRLSSRSVSYEQYF	TGCGCCAGCAGGCTTTCGTCGCGCTCCGTCTCCTACGAGCAGTACTTC
TRBD2	TRBV7-2	TRBJ2-7	few	CASSLLGGVISYEQYF	TGTGCCAGCAGCTTATTGGGGGGGGTCATCTCCTACGAGCAGTACTTC
TRBD2	TRBV6-1	TRBJ2-5	.	CASSVRTSGRAVQETQYF	TGTGCCAGCAGTGTCCGGACTAGCGGGAGGGCCGTCCAAGAGACCCAGTACTTC
.	TRBV12-3/TRBV12-4	TRBJ2-3	many	CASSTTGWSTDTQYF	TGTGCCAGCAGCACGACTGGGTGGAGCACAGATACGCAGTATTTT
TRBD1	TRBV7-9	TRBJ1-2	.	CASFNPNRGLYGYTF	TGTGCCAGCTTTAATCCGAACAGGGGGCTCTATGGCTACACCTTC
TRBD2	TRBV7-6	TRBJ2-1	many	CASSLASSSGRAWNEQFF	TGTGCCAGCAGCTTAGCGTCGTCCAGCGGGAGGGCATGGAATGAGCAGTTCTTC
TRBD1	TRBV28	TRBJ2-5	many	CASSTGGRFNWWEYQETQYF	TGTGCCAGCAGTACAGGGGGCCGTTTCAACTGGTGGGAGTACCAAGAGACCCAGTACTTC
.	TRBV7-9	TRBJ2-2	many	CASSLAGEDTGELFF	TGTGCCAGCAGCTTAGCGGGGGAGGATACCGGGGAGCTGTTTTTT
.	TRBV6-1	TRBJ2-5	many	CASSRPGAQETQYF	TGTGCCAGCAGCCGCCCAGGGGCTCAAGAGACCCAGTACTTC
.	TRBV3-1	TRBJ2-4	.	CASSLGPSTGVLAKNIQYF	TGTGCCAGCAGCCTGGGCCCCTCTACGGGGGTACTAGCCAAAAACATTCAGTACTTC
TRBD2	TRBV30	TRBJ2-2	.	CACPPGSGSAGELFF	TGTGCCTGTCCCCCGGGTAGCGGGAGCGCCGGGGAGCTGTTTTTT
TRBD2	TRBV29-1	TRBJ2-5	many	CSVEAGGTETQYF	TGCAGCGTTGAAGCGGGAGGAACAGAGACCCAGTACTTC
TRBD2	TRBV12-3/TRBV12-4	TRBJ2-1	.	CASGEASGQLGQFF	TGTGCCAGCGGGGAGGCTAGCGGGCAATTGGGGCAGTTCTTC
.	TRBV20-1	TRBJ1-5	many	CSARVQRGGQPQHF	TGCAGTGCTAGAGTGCAAAGGGGAGGCCAGCCCCAGCATTTT
TRBD2	TRBV13	TRBJ2-1	many	CASSSELAADNEQFF	TGTGCCAGCAGCTCAGAACTAGCGGCGGACAATGAGCAGTTCTTC
.	TRBV24-1	TRBJ2-7	many	CATEGLGDEQYF	TGTGCCACCGAGGGGCTCGGGGACGAGCAGTACTTC
TRBD1	TRBV28	TRBJ1-5	many	CASSWDREDQPQHF	TGTGCCAGCAGTTGGGACAGGGAGGATCAGCCCCAGCATTTT